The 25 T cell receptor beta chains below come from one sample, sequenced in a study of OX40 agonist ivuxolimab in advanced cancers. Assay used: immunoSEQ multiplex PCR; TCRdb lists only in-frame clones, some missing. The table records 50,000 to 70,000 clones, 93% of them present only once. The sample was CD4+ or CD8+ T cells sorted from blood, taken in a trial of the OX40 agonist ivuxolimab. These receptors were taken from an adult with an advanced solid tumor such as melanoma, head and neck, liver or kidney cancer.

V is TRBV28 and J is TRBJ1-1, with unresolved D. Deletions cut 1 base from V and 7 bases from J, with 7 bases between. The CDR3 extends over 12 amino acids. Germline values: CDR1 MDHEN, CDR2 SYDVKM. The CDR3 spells CASSLSRVEAFF. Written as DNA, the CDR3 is TGTGCCAGCAGTTTATCCCGGGTTGAAGCTTTCTTT.

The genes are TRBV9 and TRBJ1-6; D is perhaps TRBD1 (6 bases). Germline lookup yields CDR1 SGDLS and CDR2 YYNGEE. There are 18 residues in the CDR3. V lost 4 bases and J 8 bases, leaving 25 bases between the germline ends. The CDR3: CASSPHGQPSTIDSPLHF. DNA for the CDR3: TGTGCCAGCAGCCCCCATGGACAGCCTTCTACCATCGATTCACCCCTCCACTTT.

The CDR3 loop reads CASSQYRNTDTQYF. CDR3 DNA: TGCGCCAGCTCCCAATACCGGAACACAGATACGCAGTATTTT. The gene calls are TRBV10-2 and TRBJ2-3; no clear D gene. CDR1 is WSHSY and CDR2 is SAAADI in the germline V gene. With 8 bases removed from V and 2 bases from J, the gap between germline ends came to 14 bases. This CDR3 has 14 amino acids.

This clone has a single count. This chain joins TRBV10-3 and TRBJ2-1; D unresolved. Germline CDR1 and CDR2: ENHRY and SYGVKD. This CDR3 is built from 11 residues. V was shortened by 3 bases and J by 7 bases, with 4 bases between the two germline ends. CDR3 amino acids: CAISDGNEQFF. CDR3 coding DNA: TGTGCCATCAGTGACGGGAATGAGCAGTTCTTC.

The chain's CDR3 is CASGQVNTEAFF. DNA of the CDR3: TGTGCCAGTGGACAGGTTAACACTGAAGCTTTCTTT. The chain has TRBV28 and TRBJ1-1, with 7 bases aligning to TRBD1. Germline CDR1 MDHEN, CDR2 SYDVKM. V was pared by 9 bases and J by 2 bases, with 3 bases of the junction left unmatched. The CDR3 length is 12 residues.

The CDR3 DNA follows: TGTGCCAGCAGTTTATCCGTCGTAGGCTACGAGCAGTACTTC. This gives the protein CASSLSVVGYEQYF. The chain combines TRBV27 with TRBJ2-7; D not resolved. V shed 0 bases and J shed 3 bases, with 9 bases lying between them. Germline values: CDR1 MNHEY, CDR2 SMNVEV (reference sequence). The CDR3 is 14 amino acids.

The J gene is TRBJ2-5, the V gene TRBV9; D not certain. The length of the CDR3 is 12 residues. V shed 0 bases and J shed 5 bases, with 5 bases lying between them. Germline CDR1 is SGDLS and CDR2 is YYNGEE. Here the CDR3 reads CASSVDDETQYF. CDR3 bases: TGTGCCAGCAGCGTAGATGACGAGACCCAGTACTTC. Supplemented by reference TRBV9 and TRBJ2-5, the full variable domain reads DSGVTQTPKHLITATGQRVTLRCSPRSGDLSVYWYQQSLDQGLQFLIQYYNGEERAKGNILERFSAQQFPDLHSELNLSSLELGDSALYFCASSVDDETQYFGPGTRLLVL.

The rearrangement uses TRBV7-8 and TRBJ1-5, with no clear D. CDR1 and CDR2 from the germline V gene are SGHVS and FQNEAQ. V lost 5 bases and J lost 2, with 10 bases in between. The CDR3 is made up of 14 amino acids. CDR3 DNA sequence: TGTGCCAGCAGCACCCTGTCTGGCAATCAGCCCCAGCATTTT. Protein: CASSTLSGNQPQHF.

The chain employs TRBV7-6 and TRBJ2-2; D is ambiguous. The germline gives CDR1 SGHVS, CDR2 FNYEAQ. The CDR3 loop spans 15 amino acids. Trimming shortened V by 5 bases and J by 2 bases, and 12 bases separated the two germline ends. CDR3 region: CASSLGPTNTGELFF. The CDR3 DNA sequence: TGTGCCAGCAGCCTGGGCCCTACAAACACCGGGGAGCTGTTTTTT.

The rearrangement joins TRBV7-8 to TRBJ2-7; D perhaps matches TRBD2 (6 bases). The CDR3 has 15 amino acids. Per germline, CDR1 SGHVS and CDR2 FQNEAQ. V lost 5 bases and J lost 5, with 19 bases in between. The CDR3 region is CASSRGNPTNHEQYF. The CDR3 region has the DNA TGTGCCAGCAGCCGCGGGAACCCGACGAACCACGAGCAGTACTTC.

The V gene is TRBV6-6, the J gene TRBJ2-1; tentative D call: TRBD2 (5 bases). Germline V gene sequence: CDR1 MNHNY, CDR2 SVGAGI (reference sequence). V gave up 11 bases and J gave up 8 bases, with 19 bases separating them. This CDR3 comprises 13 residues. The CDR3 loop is CAGTHTRADEQFF. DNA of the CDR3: TGTGCCGGAACTCACACTAGGGCCGATGAGCAGTTCTTC.

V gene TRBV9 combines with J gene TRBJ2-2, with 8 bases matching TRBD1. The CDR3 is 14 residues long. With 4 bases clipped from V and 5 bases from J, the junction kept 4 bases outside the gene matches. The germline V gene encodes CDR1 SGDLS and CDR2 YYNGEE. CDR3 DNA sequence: TGTGCCAGCAGCCCCAGGGGGCAGACCGGGGAGCTGTTTTTT. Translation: CASSPRGQTGELFF.

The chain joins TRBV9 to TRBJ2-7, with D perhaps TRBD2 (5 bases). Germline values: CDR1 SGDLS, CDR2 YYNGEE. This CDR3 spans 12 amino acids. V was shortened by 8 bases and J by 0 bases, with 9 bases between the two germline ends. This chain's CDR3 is CASKGDSYEQYF. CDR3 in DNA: TGTGCCAGTAAGGGAGACTCCTACGAGCAGTACTTC.

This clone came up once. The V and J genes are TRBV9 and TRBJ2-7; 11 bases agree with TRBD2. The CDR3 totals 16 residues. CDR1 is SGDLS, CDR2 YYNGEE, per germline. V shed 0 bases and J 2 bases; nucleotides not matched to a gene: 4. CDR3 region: CASSVGLAGGTYEQYF. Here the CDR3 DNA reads TGTGCCAGCAGCGTAGGCCTAGCGGGAGGTACCTACGAGCAGTACTTC.

CDR3 DNA: TGTGCCAGCAGACCGGGACAGATTAATGAAAAACTGTTTTTT. This codes for CASRPGQINEKLFF. This chain uses TRBV28 with TRBJ1-4, with TRBD1 matching over 7 bases. The germline V gene has CDR1 MDHEN and CDR2 SYDVKM. V gave up 6 bases and J gave up 4 bases; unmatched junction bases: 5. CDR3 length: 14 residues. The full variable domain, its missing parts supplied by reference TRBV28 and TRBJ1-4, is DVKVTQSSRYLVKRTGEKVFLECVQDMDHENMFWYRQDPGLGLRLIYFSYDVKMKEKGDIPEGYSVSREKKERFSLILESASTNQTSMYLCASRPGQINEKLFFGSGTQLSVL.

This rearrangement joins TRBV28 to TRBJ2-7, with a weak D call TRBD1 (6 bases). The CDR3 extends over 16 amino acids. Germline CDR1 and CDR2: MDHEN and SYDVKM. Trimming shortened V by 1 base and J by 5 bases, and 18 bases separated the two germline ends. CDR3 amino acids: CASSLSRTLGDNEQYF. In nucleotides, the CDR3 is TGTGCCAGCAGTTTATCAAGGACTCTCGGGGACAACGAGCAGTACTTC.

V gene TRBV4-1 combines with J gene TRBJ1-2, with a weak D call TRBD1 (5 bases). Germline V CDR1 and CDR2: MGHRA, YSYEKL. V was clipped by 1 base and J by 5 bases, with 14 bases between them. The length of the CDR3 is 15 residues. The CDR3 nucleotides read TGCGCCAGCAGCCAAGTTCGTGGGGGAGGGTATGGCTACACCTTC. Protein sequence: CASSQVRGGGYGYTF.

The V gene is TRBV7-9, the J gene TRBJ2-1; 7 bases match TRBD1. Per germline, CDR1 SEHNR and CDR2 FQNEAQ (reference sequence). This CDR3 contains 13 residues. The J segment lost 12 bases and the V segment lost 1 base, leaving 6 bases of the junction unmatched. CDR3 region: CASSLGTGRGQFF. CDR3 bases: TGTGCCAGCAGCTTAGGGACAGGTAGGGGGCAGTTCTTC.

The CDR3 loop is CASSNGLGGNQPQHF. DNA of the CDR3: TGTGCCAGCAGTAACGGACTCGGCGGCAATCAGCCCCAGCATTTT. The rearrangement joins TRBV2 to TRBJ1-5; D gene uncertain. Germline CDR1 reads SNHLY; CDR2 reads FYNNEI. The V and J ends lost 5 bases and 2 bases respectively, with 13 bases between them. The CDR3 has 15 amino acids.

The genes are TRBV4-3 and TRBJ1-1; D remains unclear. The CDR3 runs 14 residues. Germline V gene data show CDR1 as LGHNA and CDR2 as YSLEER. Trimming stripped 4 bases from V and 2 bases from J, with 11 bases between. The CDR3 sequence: CASSPRASNTEAFF. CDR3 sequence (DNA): TGCGCCAGCAGCCCTAGGGCCAGTAACACTGAAGCTTTCTTT.

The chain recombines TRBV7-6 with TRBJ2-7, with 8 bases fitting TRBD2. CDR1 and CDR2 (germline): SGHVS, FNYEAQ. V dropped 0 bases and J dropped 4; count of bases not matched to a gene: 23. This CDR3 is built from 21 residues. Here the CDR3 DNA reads TGTGCCAGCAGCTTAGCCCCGAACAGGGCGACGCGGGAGGCACCCTCTTACGAGCAGTACTTC. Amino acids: CASSLAPNRATREAPSYEQYF. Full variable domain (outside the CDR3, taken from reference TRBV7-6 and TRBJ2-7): GAGVSQSPRYKVTKRGQDVALRCDPISGHVSLYWYRQALGQGPEFLTYFNYEAQQDKSGLPNDRFSAERPEGSISTLTIQRTEQRDSAMYRCASSLAPNRATREAPSYEQYFGPGTRLTVT.

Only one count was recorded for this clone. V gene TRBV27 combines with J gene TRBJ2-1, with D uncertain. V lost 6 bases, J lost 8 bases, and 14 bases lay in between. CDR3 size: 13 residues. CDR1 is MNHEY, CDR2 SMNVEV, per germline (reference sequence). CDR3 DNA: TGTGCCAGCAGACCCGGACGGATCGATGAGCAGTTCTTC. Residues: CASRPGRIDEQFF.

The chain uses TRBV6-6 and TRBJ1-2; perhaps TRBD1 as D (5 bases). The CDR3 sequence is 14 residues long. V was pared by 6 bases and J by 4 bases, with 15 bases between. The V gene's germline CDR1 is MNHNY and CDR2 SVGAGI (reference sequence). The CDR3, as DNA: TGTGCCAGCAGCTACGGGGAGGGGACCTATGGCTACACCTTC. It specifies CASSYGEGTYGYTF.

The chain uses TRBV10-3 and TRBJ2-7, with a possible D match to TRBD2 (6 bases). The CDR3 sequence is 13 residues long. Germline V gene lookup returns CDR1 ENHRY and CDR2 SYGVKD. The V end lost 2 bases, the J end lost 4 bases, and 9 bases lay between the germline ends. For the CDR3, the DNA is TGTGCCATCAGTGAGGGAGGGAATTACGAGCAGTACTTC. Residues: CAISEGGNYEQYF.

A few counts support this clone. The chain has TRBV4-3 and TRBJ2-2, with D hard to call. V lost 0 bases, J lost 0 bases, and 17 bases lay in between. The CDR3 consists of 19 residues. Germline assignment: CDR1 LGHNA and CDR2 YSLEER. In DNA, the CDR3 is TGCGCCAGCAGCCAAGATCCCCCGGACGCGTTCGCGAACACCGGGGAGCTGTTTTTT. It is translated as CASSQDPPDAFANTGELFF.